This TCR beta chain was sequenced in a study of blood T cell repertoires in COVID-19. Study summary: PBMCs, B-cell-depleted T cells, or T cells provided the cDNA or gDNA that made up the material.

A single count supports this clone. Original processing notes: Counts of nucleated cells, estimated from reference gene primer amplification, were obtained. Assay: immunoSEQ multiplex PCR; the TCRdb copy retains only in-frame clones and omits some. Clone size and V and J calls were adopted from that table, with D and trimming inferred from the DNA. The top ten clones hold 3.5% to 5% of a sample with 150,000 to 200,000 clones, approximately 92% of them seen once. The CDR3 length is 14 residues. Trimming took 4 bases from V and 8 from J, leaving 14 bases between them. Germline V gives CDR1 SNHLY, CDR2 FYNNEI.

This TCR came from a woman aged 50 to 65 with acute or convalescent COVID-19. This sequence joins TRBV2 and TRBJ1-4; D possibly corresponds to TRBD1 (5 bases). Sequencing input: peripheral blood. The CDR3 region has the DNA TGTGCCAGCAGTGTTATAGGGGCCGAGGAAAAACTGTTTTTT. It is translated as CASSVIGAEEKLFF.